This entry features one TCR beta chain sequence. Other DNA sequences in this sample translate to the same CDR3. This sample stems from a study of blood T cell repertoires in COVID-19. Study information: PBMCs, B-cell-depleted T cells, or T cells were the source of the cDNA or gDNA that made up the material.

Per the study methods: Amplified reference gene primers provided the basis for estimating nucleated cell counts. Only in-frame clones appear in the TCRdb table, and some are missing; sequencing was by immunoSEQ multiplex PCR. V, J and clone size are those of that table, while D and trimming were read from the DNA. This table has around 150,000 clones, about 74% appearing once. The CDR3 spans 15 residues. Germline V CDR1 and CDR2: KGHSH, LQKENI. V lost 0 bases to trimming and J lost 5 bases, with 13 bases between them. Sequencing was done on a sample of peripheral blood. This rearrangement joins TRBV18 to TRBJ1-1; D gene ambiguous. This receptor was taken from a man aged 60 to 69 with acute or convalescent COVID-19. The CDR3 loop reads CASSPPRGRETEAFF. DNA of the CDR3: TGTGCCAGCTCACCACCTAGAGGGCGAGAGACTGAAGCTTTCTTT.